The rows below give T cell receptor beta chains drawn from one sample of a study of T cell responses to AZD1222 COVID-19 vaccine. Sequencing was performed with immunoSEQ multiplex PCR; in TCRdb, only in-frame clones are kept and a portion is missing. This sample carries about 200,000 clones, approximately 90% of them seen once, and the ten largest clones take around 3.7%. The source was peripheral blood, collected 28 days after the second AZD1222 dose. These receptors originate from an adult who received the AZD1222 COVID-19 vaccine. Both conserved end residues are part of each CDR3. A D gene is named only where the DNA matches it firmly. Some rows mark clone size as missing; the rest say once, few, many or name a class of expanded clone.

v_gene	d_gene	j_gene	abundance	CDR3aa	CDR3nt
TRBV19	TRBD1	TRBJ2-7	-	CASRDRDEQYF	TGTGCCAGCCGGGACAGGGACGAGCAGTACTTC
TRBV5-5	-	TRBJ2-2	-	CASSFSTGDTGELFF	TGTGCCAGCAGCTTCAGTACGGGGGACACCGGGGAGCTGTTTTTT
TRBV7-6	TRBD2	TRBJ2-7	-	CASSLKREWTYEQYF	TGTGCCAGCAGCCTAAAGCGGGAGTGGACCTACGAGCAGTACTTC
TRBV5-1	TRBD1	TRBJ1-1	-	CASLGGQGNTEAFF	TGCGCCAGCTTAGGGGGACAGGGAAACACTGAAGCTTTCTTT
TRBV24-1	TRBD2	TRBJ2-5	once	CATSDLRTGGWETQYF	TGTGCCACCAGTGATTTGCGTACCGGGGGGTGGGAGACCCAGTACTTC
TRBV28	-	TRBJ1-5	once	CASSPRTVNQPQHF	TGTGCCAGCAGCCCCCGGACGGTCAATCAGCCCCAGCATTTT
TRBV7-3	-	TRBJ2-1	-	CASGLGGTYNEQFF	TGTGCCAGCGGCCTCGGGGGTACCTACAATGAGCAGTTCTTC
TRBV6-5	-	TRBJ2-3	-	CATKPRENTDTQYF	TGTGCCACTAAACCTCGGGAGAACACAGATACGCAGTATTTT
TRBV5-4	TRBD2	TRBJ2-7	-	CASSLAGGRRPEQYF	TGTGCCAGCAGCTTGGCTGGCGGGAGACGTCCCGAGCAGTACTTC
TRBV28	TRBD2	TRBJ2-4	-	CASSYLAGLVGKNIQYF	TGTGCCAGCAGTTACCTAGCGGGTCTCGTAGGCAAAAACATTCAGTACTTC
TRBV3-1/TRBV3-2	-	TRBJ1-4	-	CASSLQGTTNEKLFF	TGTGCCAGCAGCTTACAGGGAACAACTAATGAAAAACTGTTTTTT
TRBV19	-	TRBJ1-5	-	CASSTDRSNQPQHF	TGTGCCAGTAGCACCGACAGGAGCAATCAGCCCCAGCATTTT
TRBV30	-	TRBJ1-3	-	CAWSPRTLSSGNTIYF	TGTGCCTGGAGTCCCAGGACTTTAAGCTCTGGAAACACCATATATTTT
TRBV30	TRBD2	TRBJ2-7	-	CAWTRTSVNPYEQYF	TGTGCCTGGACTCGGACTAGCGTTAACCCCTACGAGCAGTACTTC